Following are 25 T cell receptor beta chains from one sample sequenced in a study of blood T cell repertoires in COVID-19 (dated by TCRdb to about 2020). The method was the immunoSEQ multiplex PCR assay. TCRdb mirrors the immuneACCESS table, restricted to in-frame sequences. Some clones are absent from its copies; in checked studies, under half trace to an unresolved V gene, and the reason for the others is unknown. This sample comprises 150,000 to 200,000 clones, 87% of them detected only once. The ten largest clones take up about 4% of the sample. Sequencing input: peripheral blood. The receptor set was obtained from a man between 18 and 35 years old with active or convalescent COVID-19.

The chain is built from TRBV27 and TRBJ1-5; no clear D. Trimming removed 4 bases from V and 5 bases from J, with 21 bases in between. Germline lookup yields CDR1 MNHEY and CDR2 SMNVEV (reference sequence). CDR3 length: 17 residues. CDR3 region: CASSSYKAGMYDQPQHF. The CDR3 coding sequence is TGTGCCAGCAGTTCCTACAAGGCAGGCATGTACGATCAGCCCCAGCATTTT.

The CDR3 DNA reads TGTGCCAGCAGTACGGATGGGACGCGGGAGTATGGCTACACCTTC. This codes for CASSTDGTREYGYTF. The V call is TRBV27, the J call TRBJ1-2; D is possibly TRBD1 (5 bases). Germline lookup yields CDR1 MNHEY and CDR2 SMNVEV (reference sequence). The CDR3 totals 15 residues. Trimming cost V 5 bases and J 5 bases, with 18 bases left between them.

This clone was recorded once. V is TRBV12-3 or TRBV12-4 and J is TRBJ1-2; 7 bases fit TRBD1. This CDR3 is built from 13 residues. V shed 2 bases, J shed 6 bases, and the junction held 3 bases outside the gene matches. CDR3 sequence (DNA): TGTGCCAGCAGTTTAAAGGGGGCGCATGGCTACACCTTC. Its translation is CASSLKGAHGYTF.

This chain joins TRBV7-2 and TRBJ2-1, with 8 bases aligning to TRBD2. The V gene's germline CDR1 is SGHTA and CDR2 FQGNSA. The CDR3 is 16 amino acids. V shed 5 bases and J 0 bases; nucleotides not matched to a gene: 6. DNA of the CDR3: TGTGCCAGCAGCGGATCCGGGACTAGCTCCTACAATGAGCAGTTCTTC. Encoded protein: CASSGSGTSSYNEQFF. Together with reference TRBV7-2 and TRBJ2-1, the CDR3 gives the full variable domain: GAGVSQSPSNKVTEKGKDVELRCDPISGHTALYWYRQSLGQGLEFLIYFQGNSAPDKSGLPSDRFSAERTGGSVSTLTIQRTQQEDSAVYLCASSGSGTSSYNEQFFGPGTRLTVL.

The chain has TRBV7-2 and TRBJ1-2; 8 positions match TRBD1. With 6 bases clipped from V and 3 bases from J, the junction kept 12 bases outside the gene matches. Per the germline V gene, CDR1 is SGHTA and CDR2 is FQGNSA. The length of the CDR3 is 16 residues. Here the CDR3 reads CASSQTPTGGHYGYTF. CDR3 bases: TGTGCCAGCAGTCAAACTCCTACAGGGGGGCACTATGGCTACACCTTC.

The V and J genes are TRBV29-1 and TRBJ2-2, with 13 bases aligning to TRBD2. Trimming at V came to 1 base and at J to 4 bases, leaving 6 bases not matched to a gene. This CDR3 comprises 17 residues. Germline V lookup: CDR1 SQVTM, CDR2 ANQGSEA. The CDR3 loop is CSVEARGLAGVTGELFF. The CDR3, as DNA: TGCAGCGTTGAAGCCCGTGGACTAGCGGGGGTCACCGGGGAGCTGTTTTTT.

The chain employs TRBV6-4 and TRBJ2-1; perhaps TRBD2 as D (6 bases). Trimming removed 0 bases from V and 6 bases from J, with 12 bases in between. This CDR3 has 15 residues. CDR1 MRHNA and CDR2 SNTAGT come from the germline V gene. The CDR3 sequence is CASSDSGGTLNEQFF. CDR3 nucleotides: TGTGCCAGCAGTGACTCTGGCGGGACTCTCAATGAGCAGTTCTTC.

The chain combines TRBV7-8 with TRBJ2-7; D gene ambiguous. This CDR3 is built from 15 residues. Trimming took 1 base from V and 0 from J, leaving 10 bases between them. Germline lookup yields CDR1 SGHVS and CDR2 FQNEAQ. CDR3 sequence (DNA): TGTGCCAGCAGCTTAGGGTCGGGTAACTCCTACGAGCAGTACTTC. Amino acids: CASSLGSGNSYEQYF.

The chain has TRBV7-9 and TRBJ2-1; D gene uncertain. CDR1 is SEHNR, CDR2 FQNEAQ, per germline (reference sequence). The V end was cut by 6 bases, the J end by 0 bases, with 9 bases between. The CDR3 has 14 amino acids. In DNA, the CDR3 is TGTGCCAGCAGGGTAGAGAGCTCCTACAATGAGCAGTTCTTC. Translated, it gives CASRVESSYNEQFF.

V and J are TRBV28 and TRBJ1-6; 11 positions match TRBD1. Germline V gene lookup returns CDR1 MDHEN and CDR2 SYDVKM. J gave up 7 bases and V 7 bases, and 6 bases lay outside the gene matches. This CDR3 contains 15 residues. The CDR3 region has the DNA TGTGCCAGCATAGGAGGGACAGGGGGGAATTCACCCCTCCACTTT. Translation: CASIGGTGGNSPLHF.

V gene TRBV6-5 combines with J gene TRBJ1-3; 7 nucleotides agree with TRBD1. This CDR3 spans 14 amino acids. Germline CDR1 and CDR2: MNHEY and SVGAGI. V trimming: 6 bases; J trimming: 4 bases; junction bases outside the gene matches: 6. CDR3 in amino acids: CASRSTGIGNTIYF. For the CDR3, the DNA is TGTGCCAGCAGGTCGACAGGGATCGGAAACACCATATATTTT.

Turning to this clone: The germline gene is not matched at one end of the junction; a read error may be the cause. As DNA, the CDR3 is TGTGCCAGCAGTGCCGGAGGGAGTCGCCGGAACGCTGAAGCTTTCTTT. Translated, it gives CASSAGGSRRNAEAFF. The rearrangement links TRBV28 to TRBJ1-1, with D unclear. CDR3 size: 16 residues. Per germline, CDR1 MDHEN and CDR2 SYDVKM.

The rearrangement joins TRBV7-9 to TRBJ2-3; 9 bases map to TRBD2. Germline V lookup: CDR1 SEHNR, CDR2 FQNEAQ (reference sequence). Trimming took 5 bases from V and 5 from J; bases not matched to a gene: 14. CDR3 length: 17 amino acids. This CDR3 is CASSQKSLAGLLDTQYF. The CDR3 DNA is TGTGCCAGCAGCCAAAAGTCCCTAGCGGGGTTGCTAGATACGCAGTATTTT. Looking up the rest from reference TRBV7-9 and TRBJ2-3 gives the full variable domain: DTGVSQNPRHKITKRGQNVTFRCDPISEHNRLYWYRQTLGQGPEFLTYFQNEAQLEKSRLLSDRFSAERPKGSFSTLEIQRTEQGDSAMYLCASSQKSLAGLLDTQYFGPGTRLTVL.

This rearrangement joins TRBV9 to TRBJ1-2; D ambiguous. Trimming left V 4 bases short and J 0 bases short, with 10 bases between. Germline V gives CDR1 SGDLS, CDR2 YYNGEE. CDR3 size: 14 residues. This CDR3 reads CASSPQDTNYGYTF. In nucleotides, the CDR3 is TGTGCCAGCAGCCCCCAGGATACTAACTATGGCTACACCTTC.

The chain combines TRBV2 with TRBJ1-5, with D unresolved. CDR1 and CDR2 from the germline V gene are SNHLY and FYNNEI. The CDR3 is made up of 16 amino acids. V was pared by 7 bases and J by 1 base, with 17 bases between. The CDR3, as DNA: TGTGCCAGCACCGAAACAAGAGCGGCCAGCAATCAGCCCCAGCATTTT. Amino acid sequence: CASTETRAASNQPQHF.

V is TRBV5-4 and J is TRBJ2-3; no firm D call. This CDR3 has 13 amino acids. Germline-derived CDR1 and CDR2 are SGHNT and YYREEE (reference sequence). The V end lost 0 bases, the J end lost 4 bases, and 6 bases lay between the germline ends. In nucleotides, the CDR3 is TGTGCCAGCAGCTTGGACAGACCAGATACGCAGTATTTT. Its translation: CASSLDRPDTQYF.

The V gene is TRBV5-6, the J gene TRBJ1-2; no reliable D call. Germline V gene data show CDR1 as SGHDT and CDR2 as YYEEEE. The CDR3 is 15 amino acids. Trimming took 2 bases from V and 4 from J, leaving 15 bases between them. The CDR3: CASSLLRYSVYGYTF. As DNA, the CDR3 is TGTGCCAGCAGCTTATTGAGGTACTCGGTCTATGGCTACACCTTC.

The gene calls are TRBV4-2 and TRBJ1-6; possible D gene TRBD1, 5 bases. The CDR3 contains 14 residues. V was pared by 0 bases and J by 9 bases, with 9 bases between. The germline V gene has CDR1 LGHNA and CDR2 YNFKEQ. The CDR3 region is CASSQDGRGSPLHF. The CDR3 region has the DNA TGTGCCAGCAGCCAAGACGGGAGGGGTTCACCCCTCCACTTT.

The CDR3 DNA sequence: TGTGCCGGGGGGACTAGCAACACCGGGGAGCTGTTTTTT. It codes for CAGGTSNTGELFF. The genes are TRBV7-3 and TRBJ2-2, with 9 positions matching TRBD2. V lost 11 bases, J lost 2 bases, and 3 bases stayed unmatched. The CDR3 has 13 residues. Germline V lookup: CDR1 SGHTA, CDR2 FQGTGA. The full variable domain, with the rest looked up from reference TRBV7-3 and TRBJ2-2, is GAGVSQTPSNKVTEKGKYVELRCDPISGHTALYWYRQSLGQGPEFLIYFQGTGAADDSGLPNDRFFAVRPEGSVSTLKIQRTERGDSAVYLCAGGTSNTGELFFGEGSRLTVL.

The chain is built from TRBV18 and TRBJ1-5; D remains unclear. The CDR3 spans 18 residues. CDR1 KGHSH and CDR2 LQKENI come from the germline V gene. V lost 4 bases, J lost 0 bases, and 19 bases lay in between. The CDR3 nucleotides are TGTGCCAGCTCACGTAACCCCACAGAAACTTATAGCAATCAGCCCCAGCATTTT. Its protein is CASSRNPTETYSNQPQHF.

The V gene is TRBV5-6, the J gene TRBJ2-1, with D maybe TRBD2 (5 bases). The CDR3 spans 14 residues. CDR1 and CDR2 (germline): SGHDT, YYEEEE. V shed 6 bases and J shed 3 bases, with 13 bases lying between them. DNA for the CDR3: TGTGCCAGCATACGGGGTCGGGGCTACAATGAGCAGTTCTTC. Translation gives CASIRGRGYNEQFF.

The chain is built from TRBV2 and TRBJ1-1; 7 positions match TRBD1. Germline values: CDR1 SNHLY, CDR2 FYNNEI. The CDR3 loop spans 13 amino acids. J was trimmed by 4 bases and V by 6 bases; bases with no gene match: 5. CDR3 DNA sequence: TGTGCCAGCAGGGGACAGTCGTTCACTGAAGCTTTCTTT. It translates to CASRGQSFTEAFF.

CDR3 loop: CASSSTPGVNEQFF. The CDR3 nucleotides read TGTGCCAGCAGTTCTACCCCGGGGGTCAATGAGCAGTTCTTC. The J gene is TRBJ2-1, the V gene TRBV7-2; D possibly corresponds to TRBD2 (6 bases). Germline CDR1 is SGHTA and CDR2 is FQGNSA. This CDR3 is 14 amino acids long. V lost 6 bases to trimming and J lost 6 bases, with 15 bases between them.

V usage is TRBV5-1 and J usage is TRBJ1-3; 10 bases fit TRBD1. The J segment lost 8 bases and the V segment lost 4 bases, leaving 6 bases of the junction unmatched. The CDR3 consists of 14 residues. CDR1 and CDR2 (germline): SGHRS, YFSETQ. CDR3 nucleotide sequence: TGCGCCAGCAGCCTGGGACAGGGGAGGGACACCATATATTTT. Its protein is CASSLGQGRDTIYF.

V usage is TRBV11-1 and J usage is TRBJ1-1; D might be TRBD1 (6 bases). Germline V gives CDR1 SGHAT, CDR2 FQDESV (reference sequence). The CDR3 has 16 residues. Between the trimmed V and J ends, which lost 3 bases and 5 bases, there was a span of 19 bases. The CDR3 nucleotides are TGTGCCAGCAGCTTCGTCGATGGATCAGGGGTTACTGAAGCTTTCTTT. This translates into CASSFVDGSGVTEAFF.